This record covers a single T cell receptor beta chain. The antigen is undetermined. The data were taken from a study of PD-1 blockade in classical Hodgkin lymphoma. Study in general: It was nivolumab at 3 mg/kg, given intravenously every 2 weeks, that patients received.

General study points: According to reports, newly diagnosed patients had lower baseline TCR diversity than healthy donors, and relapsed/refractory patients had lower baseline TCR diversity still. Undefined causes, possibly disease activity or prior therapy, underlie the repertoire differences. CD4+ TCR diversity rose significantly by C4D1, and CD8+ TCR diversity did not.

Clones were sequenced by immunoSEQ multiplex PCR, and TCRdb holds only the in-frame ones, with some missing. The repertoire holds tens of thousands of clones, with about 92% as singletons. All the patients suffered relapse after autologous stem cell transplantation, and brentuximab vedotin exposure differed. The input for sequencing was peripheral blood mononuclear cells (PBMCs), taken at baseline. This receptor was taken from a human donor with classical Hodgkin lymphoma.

CDR3: CASSLPGPGELFF. The CDR3 coding sequence is TGTGCCAGCAGCTTACCCGGCCCCGGGGAGCTGTTTTTT. V and J are TRBV11-2 and TRBJ2-2, with D hard to call. Looked up from germline, CDR1 is SGHAT and CDR2 is FQNNGV. V shed 2 bases and J shed 6 bases, with 7 bases lying between them. The length of the CDR3 is 13 residues.